This is a list of T cell receptor beta chains from one sample in a study of blood T cell repertoires in COVID-19. Assay used: immunoSEQ multiplex PCR; TCRdb lists only in-frame clones, some missing. The table has around 20,000 clones, about 83% seen once. Material: peripheral blood. These receptors all stem from a human donor in a cohort sampled during active COVID-19. The CDR3 runs from the conserved cysteine through the conserved F or W.

v_gene: TRBV7-6
j_gene: TRBJ2-3
CDR3aa: CASSLELAGGTSTDTQYF

v_gene: TRBV5-1
j_gene: TRBJ2-3
CDR3aa: CASSPVGGLTDTQYF

v_gene: TRBV2
j_gene: TRBJ2-3
CDR3aa: CASNTPGQTTDTQYF

v_gene: TRBV19
j_gene: TRBJ1-1
CDR3aa: CASIPDRDTEAFF

v_gene: TRBV9
j_gene: TRBJ2-7
CDR3aa: CASSVAGQGGIYEQYF

v_gene: TRBV7-2
j_gene: TRBJ2-3
CDR3aa: CASSSDTTAGTDTQYF

v_gene: TRBV7-3
j_gene: TRBJ2-7
CDR3aa: CASSADRGPPTVGYEQYF

v_gene: TRBV18
j_gene: TRBJ2-5
CDR3aa: CASSPPGTGGETQYF

v_gene: TRBV9
j_gene: TRBJ2-7
CDR3aa: CASSVGLQGYEQYF

v_gene: TRBV19
j_gene: TRBJ1-2
CDR3aa: CASSQDSTYGYTF

v_gene: TRBV3-1/TRBV3-2
j_gene: TRBJ1-2
CDR3aa: CASSQESGVGYTF